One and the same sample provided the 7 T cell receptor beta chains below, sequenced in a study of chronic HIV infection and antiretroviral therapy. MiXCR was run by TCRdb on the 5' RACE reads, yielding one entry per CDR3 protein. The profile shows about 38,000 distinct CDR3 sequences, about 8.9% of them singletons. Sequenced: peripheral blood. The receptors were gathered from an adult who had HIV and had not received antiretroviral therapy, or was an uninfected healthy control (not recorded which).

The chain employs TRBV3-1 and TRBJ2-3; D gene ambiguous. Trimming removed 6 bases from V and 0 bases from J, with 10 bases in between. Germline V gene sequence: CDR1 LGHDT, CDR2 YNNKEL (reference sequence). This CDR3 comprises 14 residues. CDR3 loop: CASSRTASTDTQYF. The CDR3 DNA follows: TGTGCCAGCAGTAGGACCGCGAGCACAGATACGCAGTATTTT.

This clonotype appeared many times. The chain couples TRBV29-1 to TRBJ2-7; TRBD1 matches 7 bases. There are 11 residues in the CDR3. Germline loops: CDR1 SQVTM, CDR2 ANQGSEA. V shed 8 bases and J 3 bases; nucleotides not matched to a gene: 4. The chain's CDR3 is CSFGTDYEQYF. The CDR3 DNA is TGCAGCTTCGGGACAGACTACGAGCAGTACTTC.

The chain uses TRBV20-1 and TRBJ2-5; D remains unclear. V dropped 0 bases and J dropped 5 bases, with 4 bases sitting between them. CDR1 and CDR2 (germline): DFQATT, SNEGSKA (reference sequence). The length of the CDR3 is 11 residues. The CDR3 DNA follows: TGCAGTGCTAGAGATCAGGAGACCCAGTACTTC. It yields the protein CSARDQETQYF.

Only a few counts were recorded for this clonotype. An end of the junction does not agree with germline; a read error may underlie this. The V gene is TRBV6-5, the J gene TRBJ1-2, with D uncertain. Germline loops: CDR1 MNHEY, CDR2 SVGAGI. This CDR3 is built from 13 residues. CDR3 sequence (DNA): TGTGCCAGCAGTTACTCGACTAACGATGGCTACACCTTC. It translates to CASSYSTNDGYTF.

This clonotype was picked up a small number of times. CDR3 residues: CASGYSNQPQHF. The CDR3 nucleotides are TGTGCCAGCGGTTATAGCAATCAGCCCCAGCATTTT. The chain uses TRBV2 and TRBJ1-5; D unclear. The CDR3 contains 12 residues. Germline loops: CDR1 SNHLY, CDR2 FYNNEI. V was pared by 8 bases and J by 0 bases, with 5 bases between.

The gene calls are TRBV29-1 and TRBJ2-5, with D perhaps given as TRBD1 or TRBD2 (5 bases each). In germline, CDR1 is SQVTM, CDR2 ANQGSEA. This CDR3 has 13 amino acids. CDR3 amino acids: CGFFYGALETQYF. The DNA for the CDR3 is TGCGGATTTTTCTACGGGGCACTAGAGACCCAGTACTTC.

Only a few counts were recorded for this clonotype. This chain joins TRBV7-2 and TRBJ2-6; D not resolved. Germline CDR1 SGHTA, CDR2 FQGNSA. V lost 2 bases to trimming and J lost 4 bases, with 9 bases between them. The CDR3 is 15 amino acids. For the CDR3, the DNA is TGTGCCAGCAGCTTATTGAGGCAAGGGGCCAACGTCCTGACTTTC. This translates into CASSLLRQGANVLTF.